The rows below give T cell receptor beta chains drawn from one sample of a study of T cells in localized non-small cell lung cancer. The repertoire was sequenced with immunoSEQ multiplex PCR; TCRdb's copy has only in-frame clones and lacks some. Of tens of thousands of clones in the sample, about nine tenths were seen once. The specimen was peripheral blood, collected before any cancer treatment. Receptors originate from an older female donor with stage I lung adenocarcinoma. Each CDR3 is given with its conserved first and last residue. D genes are given only for firm matches. Expanded clones get a size class; other rows say once, few or many, or leave the size out.

TRBJ1-1	-	TRBV6-5	-	CASSYSNPNTEAFF	TGTGCCAGCAGTTACTCGAATCCGAACACTGAAGCTTTCTTT
TRBJ1-2	-	TRBV9	-	CASSVERQGGRYTF	TGTGCCAGCAGCGTAGAGCGGCAGGGTGGGAGGTACACCTTC
TRBJ2-3	-	TRBV7-2	-	CASSFGLHTDTQYF	TGTGCCAGCAGCTTTGGGCTTCACACAGATACGCAGTATTTT
TRBJ2-5	-	TRBV2	-	CASSPGGGAARTQYF	TGTGCCAGCAGCCCTGGAGGGGGGGCAGCAAGGACCCAGTACTTC
TRBJ2-1	-	TRBV9	-	CASSPGTFYNEQFF	TGTGCCAGCAGCCCCGGGACTTTCTACAATGAGCAGTTCTTC
TRBJ1-2	-	TRBV27	-	CASSSRGMGNGYTF	TGTGCCAGCAGTTCCAGGGGAATGGGGAATGGCTACACCTTC
TRBJ2-3	-	TRBV27	TRBD2	CASSRGGGTDTQYF	TGTGCCAGCAGCCGCGGGGGGGGGACAGATACGCAGTATTTT
TRBJ2-1	-	TRBV14	TRBD1	CASSEMGQGLNNEQFF	TGTGCCAGCAGCGAGATGGGACAGGGTCTAAACAATGAGCAGTTCTTC
TRBJ1-2	-	TRBV2	TRBD1	CASSQRGQSDGYTF	TGTGCCAGCAGTCAGAGGGGACAGTCGGATGGCTACACCTTC
TRBJ1-1	-	TRBV5-6	-	CASSLGIAGMNTEAFF	TGTGCCAGCAGCTTGGGAATTGCGGGGATGAACACTGAAGCTTTCTTT
TRBJ1-6	-	TRBV5-6	-	CASSAGTFFSPLHF	TGTGCCAGCAGCGCCGGGACTTTTTTTTCACCCCTCCACTTT
TRBJ2-5	-	TRBV7-9	-	CASSLGSHQETQYF	TGTGCCAGCAGCTTAGGGAGCCACCAAGAGACCCAGTACTTC
TRBJ2-7	few	TRBV7-9	TRBD1	CASSSHRDRPVEQYF	TGTGCCAGCAGCTCCCACCGGGACAGGCCCGTCGAGCAGTACTTC